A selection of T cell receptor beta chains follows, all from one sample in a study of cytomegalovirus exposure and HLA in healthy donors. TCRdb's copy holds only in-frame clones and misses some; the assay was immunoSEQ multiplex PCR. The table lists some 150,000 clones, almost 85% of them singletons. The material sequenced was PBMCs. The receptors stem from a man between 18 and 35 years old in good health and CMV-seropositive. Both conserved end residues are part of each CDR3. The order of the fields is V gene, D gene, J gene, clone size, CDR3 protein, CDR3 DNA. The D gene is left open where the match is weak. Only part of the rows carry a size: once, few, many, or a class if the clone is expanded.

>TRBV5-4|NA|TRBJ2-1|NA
CASSVVGPDNNEQFF
TGTGCCAGCAGCGTGGTGGGGCCCGATAACAATGAGCAGTTCTTC
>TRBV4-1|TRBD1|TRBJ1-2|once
CASSQPGTGGRGYTF
TGCGCCAGCAGCCAGCCCGGGACAGGGGGCCGTGGCTACACCTTC
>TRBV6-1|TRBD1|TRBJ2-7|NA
CASSESHFHRGYEQYF
TGTGCCAGCAGTGAATCCCATTTCCACAGGGGCTACGAGCAGTACTTC
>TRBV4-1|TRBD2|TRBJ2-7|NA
CASSQSVSAGTYEQYF
TGCGCCAGCAGCCAATCAGTTTCAGCGGGAACCTACGAGCAGTACTTC
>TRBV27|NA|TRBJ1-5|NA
CASSLTLGGNQPQHF
TGTGCCAGCAGTCTGACCTTGGGAGGCAATCAGCCCCAGCATTTT
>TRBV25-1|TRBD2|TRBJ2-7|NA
CASSGLALGSYEQYF
TGTGCCAGCAGTGGACTAGCTTTGGGCTCCTACGAGCAGTACTTC
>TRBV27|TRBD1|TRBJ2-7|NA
CASTHTGQGSYEQYF
TGTGCCAGCACACATACGGGACAGGGGAGCTACGAGCAGTACTTC
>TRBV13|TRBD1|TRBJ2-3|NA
CASSSTGGGDTQYF
TGTGCCAGCAGCTCGACAGGGGGGGGAGATACGCAGTATTTT
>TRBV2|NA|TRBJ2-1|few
CASSERIRNEQFF
TGTGCCAGCAGTGAGAGGATACGCAATGAGCAGTTCTTC
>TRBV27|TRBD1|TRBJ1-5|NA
CASSLQGAGQPQHF
TGTGCCAGCAGTTTACAGGGGGCAGGGCAGCCCCAGCATTTT
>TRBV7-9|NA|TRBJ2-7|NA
CASSTQSSLYEQYF
TGTGCCAGCAGCACACAGAGTTCCTTATACGAGCAGTACTTC
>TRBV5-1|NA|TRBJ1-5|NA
CASSLTGDSNQPQHF
TGCGCCAGCAGCTTGACGGGTGATAGCAATCAGCCCCAGCATTTT
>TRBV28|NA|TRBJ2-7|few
CASSLGLSYEQYF
TGTGCCAGCAGTTTGGGGCTTTCCTACGAGCAGTACTTC
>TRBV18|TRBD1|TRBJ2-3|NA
CASSSTGGVDADTQYF
TGTGCCAGCTCAAGCACAGGGGGCGTGGATGCAGATACGCAGTATTTT
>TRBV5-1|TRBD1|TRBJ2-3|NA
CASSVGQSTDTQYF
TGCGCCAGCAGCGTGGGACAGAGCACAGATACGCAGTATTTT
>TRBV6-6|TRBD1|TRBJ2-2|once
CASTGQGYTGELFF
TGTGCCAGCACCGGACAGGGGTACACCGGGGAGCTGTTTTTT
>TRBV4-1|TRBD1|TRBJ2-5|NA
CASSQVEGGLGETQYF
TGCGCCAGCAGCCAAGTCGAAGGGGGCCTGGGTGAGACCCAGTACTTC
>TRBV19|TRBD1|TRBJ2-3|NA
CASRSGGRGTDTQYF
TGTGCCAGTAGATCAGGGGGCCGGGGCACAGATACGCAGTATTTT
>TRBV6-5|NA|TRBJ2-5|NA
CASSPDTTPSRTQYF
TGTGCCAGCAGCCCAGACACGACCCCATCGAGGACCCAGTACTTC
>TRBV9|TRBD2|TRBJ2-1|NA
CASSAPIPGGYDEQFF
TGTGCCAGCAGCGCCCCGATCCCGGGAGGGTACGATGAGCAGTTCTTC
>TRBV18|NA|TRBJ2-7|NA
CASSLTAYEQYF
TGTGCCAGCTCACTGACAGCTTACGAGCAGTACTTC
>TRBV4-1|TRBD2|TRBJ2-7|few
CASSELTPGLGRHEQYF
TGCGCCAGCAGTGAACTGACTCCGGGACTAGGTCGCCACGAGCAGTACTTC
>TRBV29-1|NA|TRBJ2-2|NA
CSVERRTGGAGELFF
TGCAGCGTTGAGCGGAGGACAGGCGGGGCCGGGGAGCTGTTTTTT
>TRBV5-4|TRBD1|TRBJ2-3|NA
CASSFGQGRGTDTQYF
TGTGCCAGCAGCTTCGGACAGGGGAGGGGCACAGATACGCAGTATTTT
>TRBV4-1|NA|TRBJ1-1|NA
CASSQAQGPTEAFF
TGCGCCAGCAGCCAGGCCCAGGGGCCCACTGAAGCTTTCTTT
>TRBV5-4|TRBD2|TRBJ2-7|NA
CASSQTSGTYEQYF
TGTGCCAGCAGCCAGACTAGCGGGACCTACGAGCAGTACTTC
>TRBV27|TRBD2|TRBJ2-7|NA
CASSPRNSGSHEQYF
TGTGCCAGCAGTCCTCGAAATAGCGGGAGCCACGAGCAGTACTTC
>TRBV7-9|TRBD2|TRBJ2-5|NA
CASSLSIAGDLETQYF
TGTGCCAGCAGCTTATCCATAGCGGGAGATTTGGAGACCCAGTACTTC
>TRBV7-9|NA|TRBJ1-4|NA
CASSLARGGPNEKLFF
TGTGCCAGCAGCTTAGCAAGGGGGGGGCCTAATGAAAAACTGTTTTTT
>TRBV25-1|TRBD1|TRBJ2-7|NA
CASIGGTAYEQYF
TGTGCCAGCATCGGTGGGACAGCCTACGAGCAGTACTTC
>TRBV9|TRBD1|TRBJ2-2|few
CASSIQGAVNTGELFF
TGTGCCAGCAGCATTCAGGGGGCTGTTAACACCGGGGAGCTGTTTTTT
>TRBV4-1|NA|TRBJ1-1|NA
CASSQVPDSNTEAFF
TGCGCCAGCAGCCAAGTGCCAGACTCGAACACTGAAGCTTTCTTT
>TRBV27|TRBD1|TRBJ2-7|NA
CASRPRGQPSYEQYF
TGTGCCAGCAGGCCCCGGGGACAGCCCTCATACGAGCAGTACTTC
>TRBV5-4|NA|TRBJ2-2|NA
CASSDRVGELFF
TGTGCCAGCAGCGACCGGGTTGGGGAGCTGTTTTTT
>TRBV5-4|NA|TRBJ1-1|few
CASSLDRDPPTEAFF
TGTGCCAGCAGCTTGGACAGGGATCCCCCCACTGAAGCTTTCTTT
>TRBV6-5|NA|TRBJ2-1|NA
CASSYRTALNNEQFF
TGTGCCAGCAGTTACCGGACAGCCCTAAACAATGAGCAGTTCTTC
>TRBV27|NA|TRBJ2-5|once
CASTDNWETQYF
TGTGCCAGCACCGACAACTGGGAGACCCAGTACTTC
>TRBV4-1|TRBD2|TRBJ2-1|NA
CASSQVVRAGYNEQFF
TGCGCCAGCAGCCAAGTGGTGAGAGCGGGATACAATGAGCAGTTCTTC
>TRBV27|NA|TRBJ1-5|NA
CASSLAAGVQPQHF
TGTGCCAGCAGTTTAGCGGCAGGGGTACAGCCCCAGCATTTT
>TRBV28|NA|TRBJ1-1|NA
CASSFRREAMNTEAFF
TGTGCCAGCAGTTTTAGGAGGGAGGCTATGAACACTGAAGCTTTCTTT
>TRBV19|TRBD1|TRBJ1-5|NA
CASSMHRGGNQPQHF
TGTGCCAGTAGTATGCACAGGGGCGGCAATCAGCCCCAGCATTTT
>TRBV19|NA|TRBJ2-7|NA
CASNQGMPYEQYF
TGTGCCAGTAACCAGGGGATGCCCTACGAGCAGTACTTC
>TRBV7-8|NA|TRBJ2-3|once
CASSQRGIDTQYF
TGTGCCAGCAGCCAAAGGGGAATAGATACGCAGTATTTT
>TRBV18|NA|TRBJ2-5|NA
CASSPPVRRAEETQYF
TGTGCCAGCTCACCACCGGTTAGGAGGGCGGAAGAGACCCAGTACTTC
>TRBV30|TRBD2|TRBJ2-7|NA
CAASGLAGSYEQYF
TGTGCCGCCTCGGGACTAGCGGGATCCTACGAGCAGTACTTC